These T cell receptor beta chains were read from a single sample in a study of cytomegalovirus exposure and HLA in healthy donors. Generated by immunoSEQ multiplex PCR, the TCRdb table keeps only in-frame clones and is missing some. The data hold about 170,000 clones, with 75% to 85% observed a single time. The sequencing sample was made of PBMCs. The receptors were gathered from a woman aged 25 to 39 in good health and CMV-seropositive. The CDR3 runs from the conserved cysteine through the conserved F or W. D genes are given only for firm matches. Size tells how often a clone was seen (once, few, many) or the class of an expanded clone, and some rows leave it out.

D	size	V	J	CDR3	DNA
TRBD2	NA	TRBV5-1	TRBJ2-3	CASSFLAGASTDTQYF	TGCGCCAGCAGCTTCCTAGCGGGAGCAAGCACAGATACGCAGTATTTT
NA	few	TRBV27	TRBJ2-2	CASGRGGRDGELFF	TGTGCCAGCGGGAGAGGGGGAAGGGACGGGGAGCTGTTTTTT
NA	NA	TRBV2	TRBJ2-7	CASSEWGAGDAYEQYF	TGTGCCAGCAGTGAGTGGGGGGCGGGAGACGCCTACGAGCAGTACTTC
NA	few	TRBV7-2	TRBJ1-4	CASSRRPGEKLFF	TGTGCCAGCAGCCGACGACCGGGTGAAAAACTGTTTTTT
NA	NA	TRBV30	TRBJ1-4	CAWSAGTPSNEKLFF	TGTGCCTGGAGTGCCGGGACACCGTCTAATGAAAAACTGTTTTTT
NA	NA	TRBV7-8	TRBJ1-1	CASSLSGDAEAFF	TGTGCCAGCAGCTTATCAGGGGACGCTGAAGCTTTCTTT
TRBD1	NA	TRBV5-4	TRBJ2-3	CASSVPGGLRDTQYF	TGTGCCAGCAGCGTCCCAGGGGGTTTACGAGATACGCAGTATTTT
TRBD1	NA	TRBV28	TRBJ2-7	CASTDRFIGQYF	TGTGCCAGCACGGACAGGTTTATTGGGCAGTACTTC
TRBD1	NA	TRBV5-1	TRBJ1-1	CASSLAGGDAEAFF	TGCGCCAGCAGCTTGGCAGGGGGTGACGCTGAAGCTTTCTTT
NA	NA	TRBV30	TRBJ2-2	CAWRRALYENTGELFF	TGTGCCTGGAGGCGAGCTTTATACGAGAACACCGGGGAGCTGTTTTTT